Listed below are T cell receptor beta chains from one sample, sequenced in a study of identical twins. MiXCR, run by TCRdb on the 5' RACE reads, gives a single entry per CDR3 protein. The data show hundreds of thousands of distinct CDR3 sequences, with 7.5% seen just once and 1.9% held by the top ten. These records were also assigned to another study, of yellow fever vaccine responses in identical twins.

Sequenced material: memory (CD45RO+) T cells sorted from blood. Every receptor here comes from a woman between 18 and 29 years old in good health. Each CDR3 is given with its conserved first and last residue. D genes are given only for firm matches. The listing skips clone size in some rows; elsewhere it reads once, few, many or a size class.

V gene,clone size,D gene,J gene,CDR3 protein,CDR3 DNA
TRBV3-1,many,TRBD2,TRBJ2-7,CASSQLAGAYEQYF,TGTGCCAGCAGCCAACTAGCGGGGGCCTACGAGCAGTACTTC
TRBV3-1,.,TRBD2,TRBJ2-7,CASSREGEQYF,TGTGCCAGCAGCAGGGAGGGCGAGCAGTACTTC
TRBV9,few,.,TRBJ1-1,CASSVATVNTEAFF,TGTGCCAGCAGCGTAGCGACAGTAAACACTGAAGCTTTCTTT
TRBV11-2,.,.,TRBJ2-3,CASSPGVASTDTQYF,TGTGCCAGCAGCCCCGGGGTAGCGAGCACAGATACGCAGTATTTT
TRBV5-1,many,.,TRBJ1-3,CASSPGSTGNTIYF,TGCGCCAGCAGTCCGGGAAGCACTGGAAACACCATATATTTT
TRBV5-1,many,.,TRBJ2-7,CASSFSDGSYEQYF,TGCGCCAGCAGCTTCTCGGACGGCTCCTACGAGCAGTACTTC
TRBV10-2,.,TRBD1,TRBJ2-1,CASRSGTGTTNEQFF,TGCGCCAGCAGGTCCGGGACAGGAACAACCAATGAGCAGTTCTTC
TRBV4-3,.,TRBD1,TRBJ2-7,CASSQVPQGVYEQYF,TGCGCCAGCAGCCAAGTTCCACAGGGGGTCTACGAGCAGTACTTC
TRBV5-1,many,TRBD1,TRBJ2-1,CASRTGTANNEQFF,TGCGCCAGCAGGACGGGGACAGCTAACAATGAGCAGTTCTTC
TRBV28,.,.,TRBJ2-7,CASAQTGFPYEQYF,TGTGCCAGCGCTCAAACCGGTTTTCCCTACGAGCAGTACTTC
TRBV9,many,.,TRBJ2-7,CASSVAGDTGYEQYF,TGTGCCAGCAGCGTAGCCGGCGATACCGGCTACGAGCAGTACTTC
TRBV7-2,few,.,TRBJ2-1,CASSTGGNIYNEQFF,TGTGCCAGCTCTACGGGCGGGAACATCTACAATGAGCAGTTCTTC
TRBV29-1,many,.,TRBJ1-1,CSVDTGENTEAFF,TGCAGCGTTGATACCGGGGAGAACACTGAAGCTTTCTTT
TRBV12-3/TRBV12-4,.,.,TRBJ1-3,CASSPQGATGNTIYF,TGTGCCAGCAGTCCCCAAGGGGCCACTGGAAACACCATATATTTT
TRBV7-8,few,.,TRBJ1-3,CASSLDWRNTIYF,TGTGCCAGCAGCTTAGACTGGAGGAACACCATATATTTT
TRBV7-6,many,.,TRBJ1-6,CASSLTGLGDSPLHF,TGTGCCAGCAGCTTAACCGGGCTCGGAGATTCACCCCTCCACTTT
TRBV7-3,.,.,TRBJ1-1,CASSFPLVEANEAFF,TGTGCCAGCAGCTTCCCTCTAGTCGAGGCAAATGAAGCTTTCTTT
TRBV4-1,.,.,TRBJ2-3,CASSQDLGGPSTDTQYF,TGCGCCAGCAGCCAAGATCTTGGGGGGCCTAGCACAGATACGCAGTATTTT
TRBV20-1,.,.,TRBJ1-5,CSARVSRVGIQGSQPQHF,TGCAGTGCTAGAGTCTCGAGGGTGGGGATCCAGGGATCTCAGCCCCAGCATTTT
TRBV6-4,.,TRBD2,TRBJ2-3,CASSVLAGGSDTQYF,TGTGCCAGCAGTGTCCTAGCGGGAGGGTCAGATACGCAGTATTTT
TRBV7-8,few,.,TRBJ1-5,CASSLARVHPNSNQPQHF,TGTGCCAGCAGCTTAGCGCGGGTACATCCAAATAGCAATCAGCCCCAGCATTTT
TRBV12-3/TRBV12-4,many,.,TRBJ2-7,CASTTGVIYEQYF,TGTGCCAGCACGACCGGCGTTATCTACGAGCAGTACTTC
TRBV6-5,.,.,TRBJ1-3,CASSYSSRGASGNTIYF,TGTGCCAGCAGTTACTCGTCGAGAGGCGCCTCTGGAAACACCATATATTTT
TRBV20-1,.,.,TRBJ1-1,CSASPGGNSVAFF,TGCAGTGCTAGCCCGGGGGGCAACTCAGTAGCTTTCTTT